This T cell receptor (beta chain) was sequenced during a study of shared clonotypes between healthy human individuals. TCRdb keeps only in-frame clones here, not all; method: immunoSEQ multiplex PCR. In the table there are some 450,000 clones, roughly three quarters of which are singletons. The CDR3 has 13 residues. Deletions cut 3 bases from V and 4 bases from J, with 12 bases between. From germline, CDR1 is GTSNPN and CDR2 SVGIG (reference sequence). The sample consisted of PBMCs. The chain has TRBV30 and TRBJ1-2; D possibly corresponds to TRBD1 (5 bases). This TCR came from a middle-aged woman in good health. Some clones in this sample may be carry-over from other donors' samples. This CDR3 is CAWSAQGIYGYTF. The DNA for the CDR3 is TGTGCCTGGAGCGCCCAGGGAATCTATGGCTACACCTTC.